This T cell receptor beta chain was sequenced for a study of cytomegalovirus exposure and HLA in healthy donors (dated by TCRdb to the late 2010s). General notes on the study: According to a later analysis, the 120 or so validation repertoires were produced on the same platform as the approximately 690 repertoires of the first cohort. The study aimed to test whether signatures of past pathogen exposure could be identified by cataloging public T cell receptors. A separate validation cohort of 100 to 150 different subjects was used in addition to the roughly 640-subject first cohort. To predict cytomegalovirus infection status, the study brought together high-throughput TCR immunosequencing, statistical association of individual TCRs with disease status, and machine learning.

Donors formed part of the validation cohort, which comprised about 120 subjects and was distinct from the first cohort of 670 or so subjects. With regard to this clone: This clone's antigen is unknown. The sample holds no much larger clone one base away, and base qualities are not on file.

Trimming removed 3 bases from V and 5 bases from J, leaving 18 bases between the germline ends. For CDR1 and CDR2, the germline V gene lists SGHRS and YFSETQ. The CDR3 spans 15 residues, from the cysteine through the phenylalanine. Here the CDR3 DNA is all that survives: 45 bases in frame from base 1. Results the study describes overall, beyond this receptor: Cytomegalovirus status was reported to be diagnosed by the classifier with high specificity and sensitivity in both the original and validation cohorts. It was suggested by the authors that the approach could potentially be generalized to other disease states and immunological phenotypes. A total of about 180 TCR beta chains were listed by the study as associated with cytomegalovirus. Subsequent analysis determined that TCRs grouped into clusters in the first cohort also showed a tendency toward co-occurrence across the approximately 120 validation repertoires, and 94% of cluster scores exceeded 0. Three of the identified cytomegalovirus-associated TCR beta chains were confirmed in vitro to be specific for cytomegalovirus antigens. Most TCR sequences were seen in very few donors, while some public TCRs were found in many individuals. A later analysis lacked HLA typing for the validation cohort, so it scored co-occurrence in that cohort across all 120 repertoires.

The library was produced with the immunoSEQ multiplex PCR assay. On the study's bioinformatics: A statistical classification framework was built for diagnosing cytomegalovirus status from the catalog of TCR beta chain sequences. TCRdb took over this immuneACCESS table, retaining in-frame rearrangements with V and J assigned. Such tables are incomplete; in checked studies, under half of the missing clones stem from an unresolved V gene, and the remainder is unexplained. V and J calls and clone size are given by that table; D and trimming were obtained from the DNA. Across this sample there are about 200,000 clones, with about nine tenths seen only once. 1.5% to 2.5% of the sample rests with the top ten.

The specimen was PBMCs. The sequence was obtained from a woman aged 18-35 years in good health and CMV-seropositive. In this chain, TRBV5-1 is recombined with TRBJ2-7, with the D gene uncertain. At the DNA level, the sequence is TGCGCCAGCAGCTACTCGAGAGGCGAAAATGACGAGCAGTACTTC. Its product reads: CASSYSRGENDEQYF. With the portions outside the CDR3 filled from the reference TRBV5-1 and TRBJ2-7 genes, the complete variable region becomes KAGVTQTPRYLIKTRGQQVTLSCSPISGHRSVSWYQQTPGQGLQFLFEYFSETQRNKGNFPGRFSGRQFSNSRSEMNVSTLELGDSALYLCASSYSRGENDEQYFGPGTRLTVT.